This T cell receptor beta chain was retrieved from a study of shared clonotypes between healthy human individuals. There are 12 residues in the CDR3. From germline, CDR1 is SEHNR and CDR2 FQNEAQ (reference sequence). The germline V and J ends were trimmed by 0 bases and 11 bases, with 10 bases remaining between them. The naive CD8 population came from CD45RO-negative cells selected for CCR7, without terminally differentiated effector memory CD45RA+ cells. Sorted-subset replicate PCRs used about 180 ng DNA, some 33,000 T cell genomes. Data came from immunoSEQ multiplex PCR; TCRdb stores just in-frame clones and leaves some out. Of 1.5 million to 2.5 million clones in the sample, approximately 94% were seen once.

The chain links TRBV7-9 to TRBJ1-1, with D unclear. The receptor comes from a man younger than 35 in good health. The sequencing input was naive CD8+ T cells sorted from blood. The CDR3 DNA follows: TGTGCCAGCAGCTTAGCGGAAAGTGGGGCTTTCTTT. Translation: CASSLAESGAFF. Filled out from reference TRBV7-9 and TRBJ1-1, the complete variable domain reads DTGVSQNPRHKITKRGQNVTFRCDPISEHNRLYWYRQTLGQGPEFLTYFQNEAQLEKSRLLSDRFSAERPKGSFSTLEIQRTEQGDSAMYLCASSLAESGAFFGQGTRLTVV.